The sequence of this T cell receptor beta chain was determined in a study of blood T cells in healthy people across ages. A second PCR, run for about 7 to 11 cycles, used a sample-barcoded 5' primer plus a J-beta primer mix. Each CDR3 protein is one row after TCRdb ran MiXCR on the 5' RACE reads. Here the sample spans about 1.4 million distinct CDR3 sequences, approximately 60% being singletons. Per individual sample, total RNA of at least 5.5 micrograms was extracted. Between the trimmed V and J ends, which lost 6 bases and 4 bases, there was a span of 19 bases. The CDR3 is 17 amino acids. The germline V gene has CDR1 MGHRA and CDR2 YSYEKL.

Material: blood. V gene TRBV4-1 combines with J gene TRBJ2-6; D possibly corresponds to TRBD2 (6 bases). The clonotype originates from a man between 18 and 35 years old in good health. CDR3 region: CASRERVEGAGANVLTF. The CDR3 DNA sequence: TGCGCCAGCAGGGAAAGGGTGGAGGGAGCAGGGGCCAACGTCCTGACTTTC.